The T cell receptor beta chain under discussion was sequenced for a study of cytomegalovirus exposure and HLA in healthy donors (dated by TCRdb to 2017 to 2019). Background on the whole study: An earlier analysis of several hundred of the donors reported 250 to 350 Gb of sequence data and more than 90 million unique TCR beta sequences from about 179 million T cells. An early release covering roughly 580 HLA-typed donors comprised about 320 gigabases of sequencing data and around 85 million unique TCR sequences. Among the roughly 370 genotyped donors, under 90% belonged to the genetic ancestry cluster associated with self-reported Caucasian donors. The study aimed to test whether signatures of past pathogen exposure could be identified by cataloging public T cell receptors. Using immunosequencing, the study profiled T cell repertoires from 640 or so subjects and related those repertoires to cytomegalovirus serostatus. A separate validation cohort of over 95 different subjects was used in addition to the 666-subject first cohort. To predict cytomegalovirus infection status, the study combined high-throughput TCR immunosequencing, statistical association of individual TCRs with disease status, and machine learning. In a later analysis, previously published TCR beta repertoires from some 640 donors were re-analyzed and high-resolution HLA genotyping was added so that TCR occurrence patterns could be studied. Rather than using new phenotypic data, the later analysis identified candidate immune exposures from TCR beta sequences and from how often those sequences occurred across donors. An earlier analysis of several hundred of the donors applied high-throughput TCR beta sequencing to assess whether each TCR beta V gene segment acted as functional or pseudogenic. Donor age, sex, ethnicity and CMV serostatus were compiled together with the repertoire data. In a later genetic analysis, genome-wide SNP genotypes for about three fifths of the 666 donors were used, and that subset was treated as a discovery cohort. Every repertoire in the discovery cohort had been generated on one and the same sequencing platform. HLA typing covered class I and class II loci at four-digit resolution. Typing coverage varied by locus: roughly 629-630 donors for A, B, C, DRB1 and DQB1; more than 500 for DQA1; around 610 for DPA1; approximately 490 for DPB1. Four or five DR-DQ haplotypes were handled as single units for association and clustering because linkage in the cohort was strong. Across about 380 genotyped donors of the cohort, an average of roughly 230,000 unique TCR beta nucleotide sequences per donor were sequenced, and 15% to 20% of those sequences were non-productive. The paper's findings and limits, for the study overall: For the cohort, immune exposure information was limited to CMV serostatus. A further reported finding was that TCR beta sequences accurately predicted the HLA-A and HLA-B alleles for most subjects in the first cohort. The earlier analysis of approximately 540 of the donors excluded 15 to 20 rarely observed V segments, including chromosome 9 orphons, because counts were too low. An earlier analysis of approximately 600 of the donors showed that most TCR beta V segments appeared in productive rearrangements either about 87% or about 30% of the time, which broadly matched IMGT annotations. In a later analysis, several top co-occurrence clusters were reported to appear linked to parvovirus B19, influenza, CMV and Epstein-Barr virus. According to a later genetic analysis, donors in an Asian-associated ancestry cluster had fewer N-insertions in productive TCRs than the roughly 670-donor mean. The authors suggested that the approach could potentially be generalized to other disease states and immunological phenotypes. HLA typing was unavailable for some donors at each locus, so association tests used only the typed subset. In a later analysis, TCR association rates were found to vary across HLA loci, with the most associated TCRs seen for DRB1 alleles and the fewest for HLA-C alleles. The study gave a list of under 200 TCR beta chains associated with cytomegalovirus. A later analysis found that HLA-associated TCR beta chains were more clonally expanded and had lower generation probabilities than equally common non-associated chains. Three of the identified cytomegalovirus-associated TCR beta chains were confirmed in vitro to be specific for cytomegalovirus antigens. This cohort had only TCR beta chains sequenced, and the lack of alpha or paired-chain data limited which features could be detected. A later analysis found that most CMV-associated TCR beta chains appeared HLA-restricted, with HLA associations seemingly driven largely by CMV exposure. Cytomegalovirus status was reported to be diagnosed by the classifier with high specificity and sensitivity in both the original and validation cohorts. Linkage disequilibrium might explain the correlated functional status among segregating V segments, but an unknown experimental factor could not be ruled out. A cluster of highly shared sequence variants was judged likely to represent a technical artifact of the sequencing pipeline. When HLA alleles, especially DR and DQ, strongly co-occurred, TCR associations were difficult to assign to individual alleles. Most TCR sequences were seen in very few donors, while some public TCRs were found in many individuals. Specific HLA alleles were associated with some 15,000 TCR beta sequences at a false discovery rate of 0.05 in a later analysis. Sequencing depth was assumed to be roughly uniform across donors in the presence/absence analyses, though that assumption may not hold. A later genetic analysis associated a missense DCLRE1C variant with V-gene and J-gene trimming of TCR beta chains, and an independent cohort replicated the association.

Libraries were made using the immunoSEQ multiplex PCR assay. For the multiplex PCR, a mixture combining 60 forward primers for TCR Vbeta segments and 13 reverse primers for TCR Jbeta segments was used. The CDR3 region of rearranged TCR beta genes was amplified from genomic DNA with a multiplex PCR assay. The amplified TCR beta libraries were sequenced on the Illumina HiSeq System as 87-base-pair reads. Turning to the authors' computational methods: Across the 500 to 700 repertoires, a later analysis counted 60 million to 90 million unique TCR beta chains, 9 million to 14 million of which were shared by at least two donors. To remove PCR and sequencing errors, raw reads were error-corrected and collapsed into unique sequences using a nearest-neighbor algorithm that merged closely related sequences. V, D and J gene segments were assigned by aligning CDR3 sequences to IMGT reference sequences. Each retained sequence needed at least a six-nucleotide match to both a V gene segment and a J gene segment. Rearrangements were classified as productive when the CDR3 lacked stop codons and remained in frame with V and J, and all other rearrangements were classified as non-productive. Following IMGT convention, CDR3 was defined as the stretch from the second conserved V-encoded cysteine to the conserved J-encoded phenylalanine. In an earlier analysis of around 540 of the donors, sequences lacking an unambiguous match to a single V gene segment were excluded. In an earlier analysis of 587 of the donors, V segments were called functional above 56.7% productive rearrangements and were called segregating when the between-donor standard deviation exceeded 5%. A statistical classification framework was built to diagnose cytomegalovirus status from the catalog of TCR beta chain sequences. V and J gene assignment, in a later analysis, came from comparing TCR nucleotide sequences with IMGT/GENE-DB human TR gene sequences. The TCRdist pipeline was used in a later analysis to assign CDR3 sequences and most-parsimonious VDJ recombination scenarios. In a later analysis, each TCR beta chain was defined by its CDR3 amino acid sequence together with its V-gene family, and reads lacking a unique V-gene family were excluded. As a way to deal with suspected cross-contamination and a sequencing artifact, a later analysis dropped more than 500 nucleotide sequences that were highly shared and had low generation probability. In a later analysis, a clonal expansion index was calculated for each public chain from normalized within-repertoire ranks of inferred template counts. A later analysis computed generation probabilities with a VDJ recombination model fitted to out-of-frame rearrangements, and checked the results against IGoR. Hypergeometric tests were used in a later analysis to score TCR-TCR, TCR-HLA and TCR-CMV co-occurrence, with a repertoire-size bias correction applied to the TCR pairs. False discovery rates were estimated in a later analysis by permuting HLA or CMV assignments 20 times. In a later analysis, co-occurring TCRs were grouped using DBSCAN, with TCRdist sequence similarity added in when clustering inside HLA-allele-positive subsets. Co-occurrence clustering excluded repertoires with fewer than 30,000 or more than 120,000 public chains, plus five with anomalous nucleotide sharing. In TCRdb, the immuneACCESS table is reduced to in-frame sequences with V and J assigned. These tables do not hold every clone; where another copy was compared, an unresolved V gene accounts for under half, and the others remain unexplained. V and J calls and clone size follow that table, whereas D and trimming were derived from the DNA. This sample lists about 80,000 clones; roughly 65% were detected once. The ten largest make up approximately 4% of the sample.

The cohort comprised fewer than 750 healthy bone marrow donors. Cohort members were all nominally healthy when sampled, although unrecorded immune exposures were likely present. The donor was CMV seropositive and belonged to the group of around 300 seropositive cohort members. A peripheral blood sample was provided by each donor, and peripheral blood mononuclear cells were used for TCR beta sequencing. Genomic DNA extraction from the blood cell samples was performed with the Qiagen DNeasy Blood Extraction Kit. In the case of this clone: Its antigen remains undetermined. The record has no base qualities; no much larger clone is one base away.

This clonotype originated in a male donor in good health and CMV-seropositive. The sequencing input was PBMCs.

The CDR3 protein is CSKTDLYGYTF. The bases are TGCAGTAAGACAGACTTATATGGCTACACCTTC. The chain was built from TRBV20-1 and TRBJ1-2, with a weak D call of TRBD1 (5 bases match). Trimming removed 8 bases from V and 5 bases from J, leaving 12 bases between the germline ends. From the germline V gene (reference sequence), CDR1 is DFQATT and CDR2 is SNEGSKA. The cysteine opens and the phenylalanine closes a CDR3 of 11 amino acids. Only the CDR3 DNA stays, 33 bases, in frame from base 1.